This note documents a single T cell receptor beta chain sequence. The antigen it binds to is not known. One base away there is no much larger clone; base qualities are not given. The entry originates in a study of shared clonotypes between healthy human individuals (dated by TCRdb to the early 2020s). As for the study more broadly: The cohort comprised two women and a few men aged 18 to 49 years. For each donor, three plates each were used for CD4 naive and CD4 memory, two plates were used for CD8 naive, and one plate was used for CD8 memory. To estimate repertoire size and how much clonotype sharing occurs between individuals, the study deeply sequenced the blood TCR repertoires of several healthy adults. Different laboratories and diverse techniques were used to prepare libraries and sequence TCR repertoires, to increase sequencing depth and limit assay-specific biases. Each donor's leukapheresis produced roughly between about 0.9 and 9.5 billion PBMCs. Findings and caveats that apply to the study as a whole: Naive subsets generally had larger estimated clonotype richness than memory subsets did. Pairwise subsampling led to the expectation that sequencing depth would affect the degree of clonotype sharing among donors. Across a handful of donors, 4.5% to 6.5% of naive CD4, roughly 3.5% of naive CD8, roughly 2.3% of memory CD4, and approximately 0.4% of memory CD8 clonotypes were shared. Only blood was sampled, and tissue TCR repertoires likely differ from those in blood. Even with the large sequencing depth, rarefaction of the sorted-subset datasets indicated that sequencing was incomplete. Because the study included a small number of donors, the genetic and exposure-history diversity represented was limited. Compared with non-shared clonotypes, clonotypes shared by all four sorted-subset donors had higher generation probabilities.

Using the deep immunoSEQ assay, multiplex PCR amplified TCR CDR3 regions from genomic DNA. Extracted genomic DNA from each cell subset was distributed evenly across all wells of several immunoSEQ 96-well plates, and each plate was treated as a replicate. For sorted subsets, roughly 200 ng genomic DNA, equal to about 30,000 T cell genomes, was loaded into each replicate PCR. Purified libraries were quantified with a Qubit 3.0 fluorometer, sized on a Bioanalyzer 2100, and re-quantified with the KAPA Library Quantification kit. Every immunoSEQ 96-well plate was sequenced on a separate single-read 150-cycle Illumina NextSeq 550 flow cell. As for the original processing: Because the immunoSEQ output included only junctional sequences and no quality scores, the filtering could not be the same as the filtering used for full-length reads. Sequences were annotated with PyIR, a Python wrapper for IgBLAST v1.9, using IMGT germline references to assign V/J genes and CDR3. Reads with weak V/J assignments (E-value above 1e-6), missing CDR3, stop codons, out-of-frame junctions, or ambiguous translated residues were removed. V3J clonotypes were defined as sequences sharing an identical inferred V gene, J gene, and CDR3 amino acid sequence. The percentage overlap between two repertoires was calculated by dividing the number of shared unique clonotypes by the size of the smaller repertoire. Three approaches were used to assess repertoire richness: RTK rarefaction, the Chao1 estimator, and Recon v2.1 estimates of unobserved clonotypes. For all TCRbeta clonotypes obtained by the gDNA method from a handful of donors, generation probabilities were computed with OLGA. TCRdb's version of the immuneACCESS table is confined to in-frame rearrangements and falls short of the full clone set. An unresolved V gene accounts for under half of the shortfall where checked; the remainder is of unknown origin. V and J calls and clone size come straight from that table; D and trimming were deduced from the DNA. This sample lists around 750,000 clones; around 67% were detected once. Together, the top ten hold over 1.5% of the sample.

Based on the germline V gene, the CDR1 and CDR2 sequences are SQVTM and ANQGSEA. Including the terminal cysteine and phenylalanine, the CDR3 comprises 16 residues. Of the read, only the CDR3 DNA is kept; its 48 bases are in frame from base 1. Trimming takes 6 bases from V and 16 bases from J, and the germline ends sit 34 bases apart. The donors were healthy, HIV-negative adults with no recently reported acute infections or vaccinations. All donors were Caucasian adults living in Nashville, Tennessee, USA. Magnetic negative selection was used to enrich CD4+ T cells, after which naive cells were positively selected on CD45RA and the negative fraction became the memory subset. After blood collection by leukapheresis, PBMCs were isolated using Ficoll-Histopaque density gradient centrifugation and then cryopreserved in the vapor phase of liquid nitrogen. Analytical flow cytometry was used to check the purity and quantity of every magnetically sorted T cell population. From each sorted fraction, genomic DNA was isolated and quantified by UV absorbance on a Nanodrop 2000c.

The chain links TRBV29-1 with TRBJ2-1; the D gene remains uncertain. The clonotype was recovered from a woman aged 30 to 39 in good health. The sequencing sample was made of memory CD4+ T cells sorted from blood. The intended sense of this specimen's cell subset or site label: CD45RA-negative fraction. The CDR3 here reads CSVESTFTHPPSPRFF. The nucleotides read TGCAGCGTCGAGAGCACCTTTACCCACCCCCCCAGTCCTCGCTTCTTC.